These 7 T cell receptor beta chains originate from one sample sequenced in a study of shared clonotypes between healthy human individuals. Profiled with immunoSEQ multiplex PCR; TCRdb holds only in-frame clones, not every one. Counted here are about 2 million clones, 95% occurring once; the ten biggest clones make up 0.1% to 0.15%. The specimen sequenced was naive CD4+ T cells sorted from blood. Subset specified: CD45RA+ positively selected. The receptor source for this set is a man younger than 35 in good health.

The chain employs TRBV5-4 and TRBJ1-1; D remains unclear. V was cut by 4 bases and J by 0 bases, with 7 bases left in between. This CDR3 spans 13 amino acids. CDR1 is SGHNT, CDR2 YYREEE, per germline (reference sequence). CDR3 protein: CASSGLMNTEAFF. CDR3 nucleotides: TGTGCCAGCAGCGGCCTAATGAACACTGAAGCTTTCTTT.

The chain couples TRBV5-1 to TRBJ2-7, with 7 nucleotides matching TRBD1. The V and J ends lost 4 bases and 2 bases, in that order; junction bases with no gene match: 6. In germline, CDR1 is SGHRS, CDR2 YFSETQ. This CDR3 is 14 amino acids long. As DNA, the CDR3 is TGCGCCAGCAGCGTTGACAGGGTACCCTACGAGCAGTACTTC. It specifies CASSVDRVPYEQYF.

The CDR3 region has the DNA TGTGCCAGCAGCGAGCGGTGGAGAAACTACAATGAGCAGTTCTTC. As protein: CASSERWRNYNEQFF. V is TRBV9 and J is TRBJ2-1; D possibly corresponds to TRBD2 (5 bases). In germline, CDR1 is SGDLS, CDR2 YYNGEE. This CDR3 contains 15 residues. Trimming left V 3 bases short and J 3 bases short, with 13 bases between.

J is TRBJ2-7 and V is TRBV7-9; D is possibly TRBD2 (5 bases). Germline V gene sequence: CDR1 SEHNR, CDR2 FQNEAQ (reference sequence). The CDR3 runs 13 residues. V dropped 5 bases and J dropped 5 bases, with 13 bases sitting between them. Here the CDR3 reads CASSPTRGHEQYF. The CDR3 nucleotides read TGTGCCAGCAGCCCTACTAGAGGCCACGAGCAGTACTTC.

Here the CDR3 DNA reads TGTGCCAGCTCACCACAGGAGGGCCGTCAGCCCCAGCATTTT. This sequence encodes CASSPQEGRQPQHF. V is TRBV18 and J is TRBJ1-5; the D is unclear. Trimming took off 1 base at V and 6 bases at J, with 10 bases between the two ends. CDR1 and CDR2 (germline): KGHSH, LQKENI. The CDR3 has 14 amino acids.

This chain's CDR3 is CASRRDGQNSPLHF. The CDR3 DNA reads as TGTGCCAGCAGGAGGGACGGCCAAAATTCACCCCTCCACTTT. The chain has TRBV9 and TRBJ1-6, with D perhaps TRBD1 (5 bases). The CDR3 runs 14 residues. Germline loops: CDR1 SGDLS, CDR2 YYNGEE. Between the trimmed V and J ends, which lost 5 bases and 7 bases, there was a span of 13 bases. The full variable domain, in which reference TRBV9 and TRBJ1-6 provide the parts outside the CDR3, is DSGVTQTPKHLITATGQRVTLRCSPRSGDLSVYWYQQSLDQGLQFLIQYYNGEERAKGNILERFSAQQFPDLHSELNLSSLELGDSALYFCASRRDGQNSPLHFGNGTRLTVT.

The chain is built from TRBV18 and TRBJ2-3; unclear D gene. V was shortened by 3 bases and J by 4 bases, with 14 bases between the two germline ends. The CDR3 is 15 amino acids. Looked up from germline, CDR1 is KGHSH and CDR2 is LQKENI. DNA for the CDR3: TGTGCCAGCTCACCGCCGCTAGTTACGGCAGATACGCAGTATTTT. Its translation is CASSPPLVTADTQYF.